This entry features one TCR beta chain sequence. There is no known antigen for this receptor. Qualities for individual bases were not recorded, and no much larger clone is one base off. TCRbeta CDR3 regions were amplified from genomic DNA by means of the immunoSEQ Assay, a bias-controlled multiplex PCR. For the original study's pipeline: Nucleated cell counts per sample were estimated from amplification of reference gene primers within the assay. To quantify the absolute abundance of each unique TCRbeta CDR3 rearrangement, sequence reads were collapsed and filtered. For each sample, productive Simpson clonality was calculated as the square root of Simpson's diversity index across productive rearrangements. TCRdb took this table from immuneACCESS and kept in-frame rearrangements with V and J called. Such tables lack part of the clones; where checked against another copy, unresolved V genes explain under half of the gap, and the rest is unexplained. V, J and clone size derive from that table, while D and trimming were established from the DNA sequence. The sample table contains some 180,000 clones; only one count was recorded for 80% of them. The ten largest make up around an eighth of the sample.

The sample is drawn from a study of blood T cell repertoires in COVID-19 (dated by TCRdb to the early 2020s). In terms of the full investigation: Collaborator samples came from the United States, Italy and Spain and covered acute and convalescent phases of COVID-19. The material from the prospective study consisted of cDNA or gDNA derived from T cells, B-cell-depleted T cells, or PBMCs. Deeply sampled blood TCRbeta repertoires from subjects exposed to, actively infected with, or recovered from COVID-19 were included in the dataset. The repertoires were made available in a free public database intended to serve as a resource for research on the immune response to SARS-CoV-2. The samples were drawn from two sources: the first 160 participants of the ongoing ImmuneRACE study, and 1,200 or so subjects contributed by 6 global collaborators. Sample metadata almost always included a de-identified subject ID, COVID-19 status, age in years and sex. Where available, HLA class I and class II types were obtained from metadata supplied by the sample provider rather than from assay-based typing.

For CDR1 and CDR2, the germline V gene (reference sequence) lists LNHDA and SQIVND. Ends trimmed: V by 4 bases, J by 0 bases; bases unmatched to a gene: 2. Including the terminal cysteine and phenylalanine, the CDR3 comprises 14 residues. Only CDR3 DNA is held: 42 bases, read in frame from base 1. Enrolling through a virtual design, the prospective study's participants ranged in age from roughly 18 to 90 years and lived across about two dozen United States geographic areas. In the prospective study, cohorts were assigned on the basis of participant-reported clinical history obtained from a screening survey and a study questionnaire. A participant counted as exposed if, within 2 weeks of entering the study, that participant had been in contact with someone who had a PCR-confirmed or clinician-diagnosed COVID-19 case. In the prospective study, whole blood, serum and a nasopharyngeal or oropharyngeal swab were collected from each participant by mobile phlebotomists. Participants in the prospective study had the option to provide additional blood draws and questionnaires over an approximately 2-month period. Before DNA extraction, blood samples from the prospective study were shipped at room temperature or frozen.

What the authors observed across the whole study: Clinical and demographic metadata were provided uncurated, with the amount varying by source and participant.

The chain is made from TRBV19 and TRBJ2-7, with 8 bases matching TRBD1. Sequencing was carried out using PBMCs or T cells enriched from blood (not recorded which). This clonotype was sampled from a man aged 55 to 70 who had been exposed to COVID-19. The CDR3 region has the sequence CASSTRGHSYEQYF. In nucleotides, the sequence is TGTGCCAGTAGTACCAGGGGGCACTCCTACGAGCAGTACTTC.